The entry that follows covers one TCR beta chain sequence. The data stem from a study of shared T cell receptors in the human thymus. This CDR3 is 17 amino acids long. Sequencing was performed with immunoSEQ multiplex PCR; in TCRdb, only in-frame clones are kept and a portion is missing. The table has about 610,000 clones, 70% to 90% seen once. Another study also made use of these data, one on human thymus T cells. That paper adds: Donors consisted of healthy Finnish infants (having corrective surgery for congenital heart defects). Surgeons resected thymus tissue during corrective heart surgery.

Material for sequencing was thymocytes. The sequence was collected from a boy in the first two years of life with a congenital heart defect. The J gene is TRBJ1-2, the V gene TRBV21-1; the D call TRBD1 from the table was never checked on the DNA. TRBV21-1 is marked as a pseudogene. This chain's CDR3 is CASSKAVRTHNNYGYTF. CDR3 coding DNA: TGTGCCAGCAGCAAAGCAGTCAGGACACATAATAACTATGGCTACACCTTC.